This T cell receptor beta chain was observed in a study of blood T cell repertoires in COVID-19. Across the whole study: The cDNA or gDNA used as material had been derived from T cells, B-cell-depleted T cells, or PBMCs.

In the study's own analysis: How many nucleated cells were present was estimated from reference gene primer amplification. Libraries were prepared by immunoSEQ multiplex PCR; TCRdb keeps only in-frame clonotypes and omits some of them. Clonal size and the V and J genes are those of that table, whereas D and trimming came from the DNA. This sample has 85,000 to 100,000 clones; around 83% occur once, and the top ten carry 10% to 15%. CDR1 and CDR2 (germline): LNHNV, YYDKDF (reference sequence). V lost 0 bases to trimming and J lost 4 bases; unmatched junction nucleotides: 5. The CDR3 spans 15 residues.

V is TRBV15 and J is TRBJ1-2; 7 nucleotides agree with TRBD1. The clonotype was recovered from a woman aged 55 to 70 in a cohort sampled during active or convalescent COVID-19. Material for sequencing was peripheral blood. The CDR3 region is CATSREEQGIYGYTF. The CDR3 DNA reads TGTGCCACCAGCAGAGAGGAACAGGGGATCTATGGCTACACCTTC.